The clone carrying this T cell receptor beta chain was observed a handful of times. Its cognate antigen is unknown. Sequencing followed a ViraFEST assay step that expanded antigen-specific CD4+ T cells with viral peptide pools. CD4+ T cells were isolated after less than 13 days of culture. Vaccine recipients lacked prior SARS-CoV-2 infection and had negative nucleocapsid antibodies. For each well, some 1.9 million PBMC were cultured with 8.5 to 10 IU/ml IL-2 and around 9 ug/ml peptides. On day 3 and again on day 7, half the medium was replaced with IL-2 medium. This specimen belongs to a study of vaccination effects on CD4 cells after COVID-19. The data were produced by immunoSEQ multiplex PCR, yet TCRdb's version contains in-frame clones alone and is incomplete. Of 55,000 to 75,000 clones in the sample, roughly four fifths were seen once. Germline V gene sequence: CDR1 SEHNR, CDR2 FQNEAQ (reference sequence). CDR3 size: 14 residues. V was shortened by 7 bases and J by 2 bases, with 12 bases between the two germline ends.

The study, taken as a whole, reports: Clones arising from infection and from vaccination showed marked clonal contraction late after vaccination. Healthy vaccinees' vaccine-induced clones included only 1 of 255 cross-reacting with common cold coronaviruses.

The sequences come from CD4+ T cells from PBMCs cultured with HCoV-NL63 spike peptides, collected before COVID-19 vaccination. The receptor's source is a human donor who received a COVID-19 vaccine. The V gene is TRBV7-9, the J gene TRBJ1-5, with D possibly being TRBD1 (5 bases). The DNA for the CDR3 is TGTGCCAGCATATGGGGGGGAGGCAATCAGCCCCAGCATTTT. It encodes CASIWGGGNQPQHF.